The clone carrying this T cell receptor (beta chain) was recorded at least ten times. Time point specified: persistent/refractory GD, antithyroid drugs over 5 years with positive TRAb. Preparation of the TCR library used RNA extracted from PBMCs. The V end lost 6 bases, the J end lost 5 bases, and 20 bases lay between the germline ends. Germline V gene lookup returns CDR1 MNHNS and CDR2 SASEGT. The length of the CDR3 is 15 residues. This specimen belongs to a study of regulatory T cells in long-lasting Graves disease. Construction of TCR beta libraries relied on iRepertoire HTBI primers and on Arm-PCR targeting CDR3 regions. TCRdb called the multiplex PCR reads again in MiXCR, with one record for every CDR3 protein. This table holds approximately 440,000 distinct CDR3 sequences, around 22% found once.

Sequencing was performed on peripheral blood mononuclear cells (PBMCs), taken when the disease was refractory, from a patient treated with antithyroid drugs. The receptor's source is a female donor with Graves disease. V and J are TRBV6-1 and TRBJ2-7; either TRBD1 or TRBD2 may supply D (5 bases each). CDR3 nucleotides: TGTGCCAGCAGGTTGGGACGGAAGGTGGGGGACGAGCAGTACTTC. This encodes CASRLGRKVGDEQYF.